One and the same sample provided the 26 T cell receptor beta chains below, sequenced in a study of blood T cells in healthy people across ages. PCR was performed a second time for about 7 to 11 cycles using a sample-barcoded 5' primer and a J-beta primer mix. TCRdb reprocessed the 5' RACE reads with MiXCR, giving one entry per CDR3 protein. Of approximately 770,000 distinct CDR3 sequences listed, roughly 60% were seen once; the top ten hold over 20%. Sequenced material: blood. Receptor source: a man younger than 45 in good health.

The chain recombines TRBV6-2 or TRBV6-3 with TRBJ2-1; 11 bases are a match to TRBD2. The CDR3 spans 14 residues. Germline V CDR1 and CDR2: MNHEY, SVGEGT. Unmatched junction bases numbered 9, after V lost 5 bases and J lost 12 bases. The CDR3, as DNA: TGTGCCAGCAGTACACAACTAGCGGGAGAGGCGCAGTTCTTC. Translation: CASSTQLAGEAQFF.

This clonotype was seen only a few times. V and J are TRBV25-1 and TRBJ2-7; TRBD2 agrees at 7 bases. The CDR3 covers 13 residues. From germline, CDR1 is MGHDK and CDR2 SYGVNS. The ends lost 4 bases at V and 7 bases at J; junction bases unmatched: 7. The CDR3 DNA follows: TGTGCCAGCAGTGTACCGGGGAGGGAGGAGCAGTACTTC. This translates into CASSVPGREEQYF.

The chain is built from TRBV6-2 or TRBV6-3 and TRBJ2-6; TRBD1 is a possible D gene (5 bases). Germline lookup yields CDR1 MNHEY and CDR2 SVGEGT. The CDR3 consists of 15 residues. Trimming stripped 8 bases from V and 0 bases from J, with 11 bases between. The CDR3 DNA is TGTGCCAGCCTACAGGTACCCTCTGGGGCCAACGTCCTGACTTTC. This encodes CASLQVPSGANVLTF.

The V gene is TRBV4-3, the J gene TRBJ2-1, with 13 bases lining up with TRBD2. With 5 bases clipped from V and 7 bases from J, the junction kept 5 bases outside the gene matches. This CDR3 has 15 residues. From germline, CDR1 is LGHNA and CDR2 YSLEER. Written as DNA, the CDR3 is TGCGCCAGCAGCAAGGGACTAGCGGGACTGAATGAGCAGTTCTTC. Its translation is CASSKGLAGLNEQFF.

Concerning this clonotype: Compared with germline, one end of the junction differs, possibly owing to a read error. The chain employs TRBV20-1 and TRBJ2-4, with 7 nucleotides matching TRBD1. TRBJ2-7 explains the end of the DNA better; the J call may be wrong. This CDR3 has 15 amino acids. Per germline, CDR1 DFQATT and CDR2 SNEGSKA (reference sequence). The CDR3, as DNA: TGCAGTACTAGGGGGCGAGAGGAGAATCTCCACGAGCAGTACTTC. Protein: CSTRGREENLHEQYF.

V gene TRBV5-1 combines with J gene TRBJ2-3, with 13 bases aligning to TRBD2. The V gene's germline CDR1 is SGHRS and CDR2 YFSETQ. This CDR3 spans 14 amino acids. Trimming cost V 3 bases and J 7 bases; bases outside gene matches: 2. CDR3: CASSWTSGRNTQYF. The CDR3 DNA is TGCGCCAGCAGCTGGACTAGCGGGAGAAATACGCAGTATTTT. The full variable domain, in which reference TRBV5-1 and TRBJ2-3 provide the parts outside the CDR3, is KAGVTQTPRYLIKTRGQQVTLSCSPISGHRSVSWYQQTPGQGLQFLFEYFSETQRNKGNFPGRFSGRQFSNSRSEMNVSTLELGDSALYLCASSWTSGRNTQYFGPGTRLTVL.

This clonotype was seen a few times. This chain links TRBV29-1 with TRBJ2-7; 7 bases map to TRBD1. Germline V gene data show CDR1 as SQVTM and CDR2 as ANQGSEA. V dropped 5 bases and J dropped 1; count of bases not matched to a gene: 5. The CDR3 length is 13 residues. The DNA for the CDR3 is TGCAGCGTTCAGGGACAGCCTTCCTACGAGCAGTACTTC. Its protein is CSVQGQPSYEQYF.

This clonotype was detected a few times. The chain joins TRBV4-1 to TRBJ1-1; D possibly corresponds to TRBD1 (5 bases). V lost 1 base, J lost 8 bases, and 11 bases lay in between. The V gene's germline CDR1 is MGHRA and CDR2 YSYEKL. There are 13 residues in the CDR3. This CDR3 reads CASSQVGTGEAFF. As DNA, the CDR3 is TGCGCCAGCAGCCAAGTAGGTACAGGAGAAGCTTTCTTT.

The chain links TRBV10-3 to TRBJ2-1; D unresolved. V was cut by 0 bases and J by 8 bases, with 8 bases left in between. CDR1 is ENHRY, CDR2 SYGVKD, per germline. This CDR3 is 13 amino acids long. CDR3 in DNA: TGTGCCATCAGTGAGTCGCAAGATGATGAGCAGTTCTTC. It is translated as CAISESQDDEQFF.

The gene calls are TRBV29-1 and TRBJ2-4; weak D call: TRBD1 (5 bases). The better agreement between TRBJ2-5 and the DNA end casts doubt on the J call. Germline CDR1 reads SQVTM; CDR2 reads ANQGSEA. The CDR3 totals 12 residues. CDR3 sequence reads: CSVMRQLETQYF. The DNA of the CDR3 is TGCAGCGTTATGCGACAGTTAGAGACCCAGTACTTC.

This clonotype was counted a few times. The chain recombines TRBV7-9 with TRBJ2-5, with D possibly TRBD1 on 6 matching bases. The V end was cut by 5 bases, the J end by 11 bases, with 18 bases between. The CDR3 runs 13 residues. Germline lookup yields CDR1 SEHNR and CDR2 FQNEAQ (reference sequence). The CDR3 bases are TGTGCCAGCAGCGGCGACACTTCTCAGGGGCAGTACTTC. Its translation is CASSGDTSQGQYF. Looking up the rest from reference TRBV7-9 and TRBJ2-5 gives the full variable domain: DTGVSQNPRHKITKRGQNVTFRCDPISEHNRLYWYRQTLGQGPEFLTYFQNEAQLEKSRLLSDRFSAERPKGSFSTLEIQRTEQGDSAMYLCASSGDTSQGQYFGPGTRLLVL.

The chain joins TRBV7-2 to TRBJ1-4; possibly TRBD1 for D (5 bases). Germline lookup yields CDR1 SGHTA and CDR2 FQGNSA. V dropped 4 bases and J dropped 8 bases, with 11 bases sitting between them. The length of the CDR3 is 13 residues. The CDR3 region is CASSSGHREKLFF. The CDR3 DNA sequence: TGTGCCAGCAGCTCCGGACATCGAGAAAAACTGTTTTTT.

The chain combines TRBV9 with TRBJ2-7; D is possibly TRBD1 (6 bases). Germline V gene sequence: CDR1 SGDLS, CDR2 YYNGEE. V shed 2 bases and J shed 3 bases, with 15 bases lying between them. The CDR3 has 15 amino acids. CDR3 protein: CASSVGAGDHYEQYF. The CDR3 DNA reads as TGTGCCAGCAGCGTCGGGGCAGGGGATCACTACGAGCAGTACTTC.

The J gene is TRBJ2-1, the V gene TRBV7-2, with D perhaps matching TRBD2 (5 bases). Trimming pared 6 bases from V and 7 bases from J, leaving 16 bases between. Germline lookup yields CDR1 SGHTA and CDR2 FQGNSA. The CDR3 sequence is 14 residues long. DNA for the CDR3: TGTGCCAGCAGTCCCCGGGGTATGCCAAATGAGCAGTTCTTC. Its protein is CASSPRGMPNEQFF.

The V and J genes are TRBV28 and TRBJ1-5, with TRBD1 matching over 7 bases. With 5 bases clipped from V and 4 bases from J, the junction kept 8 bases outside the gene matches. Germline V lookup: CDR1 MDHEN, CDR2 SYDVKM. This CDR3 is built from 15 residues. The chain's CDR3 is CASSRPGQINQPQHF. The CDR3 DNA follows: TGTGCCAGCAGTCGGCCGGGACAGATAAATCAGCCCCAGCATTTT. The whole variable domain, filled in from reference TRBV28 and TRBJ1-5, reads DVKVTQSSRYLVKRTGEKVFLECVQDMDHENMFWYRQDPGLGLRLIYFSYDVKMKEKGDIPEGYSVSREKKERFSLILESASTNQTSMYLCASSRPGQINQPQHFGDGTRLSIL.

The chain carries TRBV6-1 and TRBJ2-2; possibly TRBD2 for D (5 bases). Trimming took 6 bases from V and 2 from J, leaving 25 bases between them. CDR3 size: 19 residues. Germline lookup yields CDR1 MNHNS and CDR2 SASEGT. DNA for the CDR3: TGTGCCAGCAGCCCCCTTATAGTTGTCATCGGGGTTAACACCGGGGAGCTGTTTTTT. Translation gives CASSPLIVVIGVNTGELFF.

The CDR3 sequence: CSARAPAVYNEQYF. The CDR3 nucleotides read TGCAGTGCTAGGGCTCCAGCCGTCTACAATGAGCAGTACTTC. The chain carries TRBV20-1 and TRBJ2-1, with D unresolved. The end of the DNA fits TRBJ2-7 better, so the J call may be wrong. The V gene's germline CDR1 is DFQATT and CDR2 SNEGSKA (reference sequence). The CDR3 is made up of 14 amino acids.

This clonotype was seen a handful of times. This chain connects TRBV7-2 to TRBJ2-7; D unclear. V lost 3 bases and J 7 bases, leaving 16 bases between the germline ends. The CDR3 is made up of 14 amino acids. The germline CDR1 and CDR2 sequences are SGHTA and FQGNSA. In DNA, the CDR3 is TGTGCCAGCAGCTTGATGAAAACGGTAGGGGAGCAGTACTTC. This translates into CASSLMKTVGEQYF.

The chain couples TRBV7-9 to TRBJ2-7; 12 bases map to TRBD2. This CDR3 has 18 residues. The germline gives CDR1 SEHNR, CDR2 FQNEAQ (reference sequence). V was pared by 2 bases and J by 4 bases, with 12 bases of the junction left unmatched. The CDR3 DNA reads as TGTGCCAGCAGCTTATTTTCCCTACTAGCGGGGGGAAATTACGAGCAGTACTTC. The encoded protein is CASSLFSLLAGGNYEQYF.

In the case of this clonotype: Sequence at one end of the junction differs from germline and may be a read error. The chain couples TRBV10-3 to TRBJ1-2, with unresolved D. CDR1 is ENHRY and CDR2 is SYGVKD in the germline V gene. The CDR3 runs 13 residues. CDR3 nucleotides: TGCGCCATCAGTGCGGAGACCTCCTATGGCTACACCTTC. Protein product: CAISAETSYGYTF.

This sequence joins TRBV7-6 and TRBJ2-1; TRBD2 agrees at 7 bases. Trimming took 2 bases from V and 10 from J; bases not matched to a gene: 17. Germline V gene sequence: CDR1 SGHVS, CDR2 FNYEAQ. The CDR3 has 17 residues. CDR3 sequence reads: CASSLSSYGGLGGEQFF. As DNA, the CDR3 is TGTGCCAGCAGCTTATCCTCATACGGTGGACTGGGAGGGGAGCAGTTCTTC.

The rearrangement joins TRBV12-3 or TRBV12-4 to TRBJ1-2; possible D gene TRBD1, 6 bases. The CDR3 extends over 13 amino acids. V was clipped by 5 bases and J by 1 base, with 8 bases between them. The CDR3 region has the DNA TGTGCCAGCAGTCGACAGGTTAACTATGGCTACACCTTC. The encoded protein is CASSRQVNYGYTF.

The CDR3 bases are TGTGCCAGCAGCCAAGAGGGACTTACCGGGGAGCTGTTTTTT. Translation gives CASSQEGLTGELFF. The chain employs TRBV4-2 and TRBJ2-2; D might be TRBD2 (6 bases). Per the germline V gene, CDR1 is LGHNA and CDR2 is YNFKEQ. Trimming left V 0 bases short and J 5 bases short, with 7 bases between. CDR3 length equals 14 residues.

The chain carries TRBV20-1 and TRBJ1-2, with 9 positions matching TRBD1. This CDR3 comprises 14 residues. The trim removed 2 bases at V and 4 bases at J, leaving 5 bases unmatched. Germline V gene sequence: CDR1 DFQATT, CDR2 SNEGSKA (reference sequence). The CDR3 sequence is CSARWDRDPYGYTF. Here the CDR3 DNA reads TGCAGTGCTAGATGGGACAGGGACCCCTATGGCTACACCTTC.

J is TRBJ2-1 and V is TRBV7-2; no clear D. This CDR3 spans 13 amino acids. Germline CDR1 is SGHTA and CDR2 is FQGNSA. V was shortened by 2 bases and J by 6 bases, with 8 bases between the two germline ends. Written as DNA, the CDR3 is TGTGCCAGCAGCTTATACCCCGGCAATGAGCAGTTCTTC. This translates into CASSLYPGNEQFF.

The chain joins TRBV29-1 to TRBJ2-1; D is possibly TRBD2 (6 bases). The length of the CDR3 is 14 residues. Germline loops: CDR1 SQVTM, CDR2 ANQGSEA. The V gene lost 0 bases and the J gene lost 0 bases, with 6 bases spanning the gap. The CDR3 loop is CSVEEDYSYNEQFF. Written as DNA, the CDR3 is TGCAGCGTTGAAGAGGACTACTCCTACAATGAGCAGTTCTTC.